What follows are 24 T cell receptor beta chains derived from one specimen sequenced in a study of identical twins. TCRdb called the 5' RACE reads again in MiXCR, with one record for every CDR3 protein. The data contain 700,000 to 950,000 distinct CDR3 sequences, roughly 12% of them seen just once; the ten biggest clones take up around 1.6%. These same records also appear under a second study, on yellow fever vaccine responses in identical twins.

Input material: PBMCs. Receptors were obtained from a woman aged 18-35 years in good health.

The CDR3 region has the DNA TGTGCCAGCAGTGGTCTAGCGGGGGGGCCGGGGGCAGATACGCAGTATTTT. This translates into CASSGLAGGPGADTQYF. The chain uses TRBV28 and TRBJ2-3; 12 bases agree with TRBD2. With 5 bases clipped from V and 4 bases from J, the junction kept 10 bases outside the gene matches. Germline CDR1 MDHEN, CDR2 SYDVKM. The CDR3 totals 17 residues.

J is TRBJ2-5 and V is TRBV7-9, with 7 bases matching TRBD1. Germline lookup yields CDR1 SEHNR and CDR2 FQNEAQ (reference sequence). This CDR3 has 14 residues. V shed 2 bases, J shed 5 bases, and the junction held 5 bases outside the gene matches. CDR3 loop: CASSLRGGRETQYF. The CDR3 DNA is TGTGCCAGCAGCTTAAGAGGGGGCAGGGAGACCCAGTACTTC.

This clonotype has more than one count but fewer than ten. This rearrangement joins TRBV20-1 to TRBJ2-3, with D maybe TRBD1 (6 bases). Germline CDR1 and CDR2: DFQATT and SNEGSKA (reference sequence). Trimming pared 1 base from V and 5 bases from J, leaving 16 bases between. This CDR3 has 15 amino acids. The CDR3 here is CSARATGPGKDTQYF. For the CDR3, the DNA is TGCAGTGCTAGAGCTACAGGGCCTGGTAAAGATACGCAGTATTTT.

CDR3 residues: CASRRVRDSSYEQYV. DNA of the CDR3: TGCGCCAGCAGGAGGGTCCGGGACAGCTCCTACGAGCAGTACGTC. The rearrangement uses TRBV10-2 and TRBJ2-7; 7 nucleotides agree with TRBD1. This CDR3 has 15 amino acids. Trimming at V came to 6 bases and at J to 0 bases, leaving 8 bases not matched to a gene. Germline lookup yields CDR1 WSHSY and CDR2 SAAADI.

The chain has TRBV7-8 and TRBJ2-3, with D perhaps TRBD1 or TRBD2 (6 bases each). Between the trimmed V and J ends, which lost 2 bases and 5 bases, there was a span of 29 bases. Germline loops: CDR1 SGHVS, CDR2 FQNEAQ. The CDR3 extends over 20 amino acids. CDR3 bases: TGTGCCAGCAGCTTACGCCCTACTAGTTTTGGGGGGCTAGGTGGAGATACGCAGTATTTT. Its translation: CASSLRPTSFGGLGGDTQYF. The full variable domain, completed using reference TRBV7-8 and TRBJ2-3, is GAGVSQSPRYKVAKRGQDVALRCDPISGHVSLFWYQQALGQGPEFLTYFQNEAQLDKSGLPSDRFFAERPEGSVSTLKIQRTQQEDSAVYLCASSLRPTSFGGLGGDTQYFGPGTRLTVL.

This clonotype was seen more than once but under ten times. This chain connects TRBV15 to TRBJ2-1; 7 bases fit TRBD2. Germline CDR1 reads LNHNV; CDR2 reads YYDKDF (reference sequence). This CDR3 spans 16 amino acids. The V segment lost 1 base and the J segment 0 bases; nucleotides outside the gene matches: 3. In nucleotides, the CDR3 is TGTGCCACCAGCAGAGGTCCTAGCGGCTCCTACAATGAGCAGTTCTTC. Protein sequence: CATSRGPSGSYNEQFF.

The rearrangement links TRBV4-1 to TRBJ2-2; 9 bases match TRBD2. V lost 1 base, J lost 6 bases, and 6 bases stayed unmatched. The CDR3 is made up of 16 amino acids. In germline, CDR1 is MGHRA, CDR2 YSYEKL. CDR3 amino acids: CASSQGGRLAAGELFF. The CDR3 DNA follows: TGCGCCAGCAGCCAAGGCGGGAGACTAGCGGCCGGGGAGCTGTTTTTT.

The chain is built from TRBV20-1 and TRBJ2-1; the D gene could be TRBD1 or TRBD2 (5 bases each). In germline, CDR1 is DFQATT, CDR2 SNEGSKA (reference sequence). V dropped 6 bases and J dropped 7 bases, with 19 bases sitting between them. This CDR3 is 14 amino acids long. The CDR3 sequence is CSAISPGTSNEQFF. The CDR3 DNA reads as TGCAGTGCGATCTCACCCGGGACCTCAAATGAGCAGTTCTTC.

The chain couples TRBV12-3 or TRBV12-4 to TRBJ2-1; D remains unclear. This CDR3 spans 12 amino acids. V lost 6 bases to trimming and J lost 10 bases, with 13 bases between them. The CDR3 loop is CASSPPLREQFF. CDR3 nucleotide sequence: TGTGCCAGCAGCCCACCGTTGCGGGAGCAGTTCTTC.

The rearrangement links TRBV7-9 to TRBJ2-3; TRBD2 agrees at 11 bases. V was pared by 4 bases and J by 3 bases, with 6 bases of the junction left unmatched. Germline loops: CDR1 SEHNR, CDR2 FQNEAQ (reference sequence). The CDR3 has 16 residues. CDR3 coding DNA: TGTGCCAGCAGCTCCGGTAGCGGGAGGGAGACAGATACGCAGTATTTT. It translates to CASSSGSGRETDTQYF.

J is TRBJ1-2 and V is TRBV9, with unresolved D. The CDR3 totals 14 residues. The V and J ends lost 3 bases and 8 bases respectively, with 17 bases between them. Germline loops: CDR1 SGDLS, CDR2 YYNGEE. CDR3 DNA: TGTGCCAGCAGCGCCACAGCGGGAGTCTCCGGCTACACCTTC. This translates into CASSATAGVSGYTF.

This clonotype was detected a few times. This chain connects TRBV4-1 to TRBJ2-5; 7 nucleotides line up with TRBD2. The CDR3 contains 15 residues. Unmatched junction bases numbered 5, after V lost 0 bases and J lost 4 bases. From germline, CDR1 is MGHRA and CDR2 YSYEKL. Here the CDR3 DNA reads TGCGCCAGCAGCCAAGATTGGCTAGCGGTAGAGACCCAGTACTTC. Protein product: CASSQDWLAVETQYF.

The chain joins TRBV28 to TRBJ1-1; D perhaps matches TRBD1 (6 bases). The CDR3 length is 13 residues. The V end was cut by 9 bases, the J end by 1 base, with 12 bases between. Germline CDR1 is MDHEN and CDR2 is SYDVKM. The chain's CDR3 is CASFGTRNTEAFF. The CDR3 DNA reads as TGTGCCAGTTTCGGGACAAGGAACACTGAAGCTTTCTTT.

In its sample, this clonotype was seen a few times. The V and J genes are TRBV2 and TRBJ2-1, with D maybe TRBD2 (5 bases). Trimming left V 5 bases short and J 0 bases short, with 11 bases between. The CDR3 covers 15 residues. Germline loops: CDR1 SNHLY, CDR2 FYNNEI. The CDR3 bases are TGTGCCAGCAGTTCGATGGGGAGCTCCTACAATGAGCAGTTCTTC. It yields the protein CASSSMGSSYNEQFF. Combining the CDR3 with reference TRBV2 and TRBJ2-1 gives the whole variable domain EPEVTQTPSHQVTQMGQEVILRCVPISNHLYFYWYRQILGQKVEFLVSFYNNEISEKSEIFDDQFSVERPDGSNFTLKIRSTKLEDSAMYFCASSSMGSSYNEQFFGPGTRLTVL.

This chain uses TRBV2 with TRBJ2-7; possible D gene TRBD1, 5 bases. Germline values: CDR1 SNHLY, CDR2 FYNNEI. The V gene lost 3 bases and the J gene lost 2 bases, with 8 bases spanning the gap. The CDR3 sequence is 13 residues long. The CDR3 loop is CASSDRAAYEQYF. CDR3 sequence (DNA): TGTGCCAGCAGTGACAGGGCCGCCTACGAGCAGTACTTC. Variable domain in full (rest from reference TRBV2 and TRBJ2-7): EPEVTQTPSHQVTQMGQEVILRCVPISNHLYFYWYRQILGQKVEFLVSFYNNEISEKSEIFDDQFSVERPDGSNFTLKIRSTKLEDSAMYFCASSDRAAYEQYFGPGTRLTVT.

The chain has TRBV7-6 and TRBJ2-1; no firm D call. The CDR3 loop spans 15 amino acids. CDR1 and CDR2 (germline): SGHVS, FNYEAQ. V was shortened by 0 bases and J by 4 bases, with 10 bases between the two germline ends. CDR3 in amino acids: CASSLAGILYNEQFF. DNA for the CDR3: TGTGCCAGCAGCTTAGCGGGAATCTTGTACAATGAGCAGTTCTTC.

This clonotype was observed a few times. The chain is built from TRBV5-1 and TRBJ2-7; D gene ambiguous. The CDR3 spans 16 residues. V was cut by 4 bases and J by 2 bases, with 19 bases left in between. The V gene's germline CDR1 is SGHRS and CDR2 YFSETQ. CDR3 bases: TGCGCCAGCAGCCAAACATTGGGCTCAGTCGCCTACGAGCAGTACTTC. It yields the protein CASSQTLGSVAYEQYF.

This clonotype appeared a few times. The gene calls are TRBV7-8 and TRBJ2-1; D is perhaps TRBD2 (6 bases). V gave up 1 base and J gave up 2 bases, with 12 bases separating them. CDR1 is SGHVS and CDR2 is FQNEAQ in the germline V gene. This CDR3 has 16 residues. The CDR3 DNA sequence: TGTGCCAGCAGCTTAGGGGGGGACTGGACCTACAATGAGCAGTTCTTC. The encoded protein is CASSLGGDWTYNEQFF.

This sequence joins TRBV20-1 and TRBJ2-1; no clear D gene. The CDR3 has 15 residues. The V gene lost 5 bases and the J gene lost 0 bases, with 14 bases spanning the gap. CDR1 is DFQATT, CDR2 SNEGSKA, per germline (reference sequence). The CDR3 spells CSAPETTYSYNEQFF. The CDR3 DNA is TGCAGTGCTCCGGAAACTACCTACTCCTACAATGAGCAGTTCTTC.

This sequence joins TRBV12-3 or TRBV12-4 and TRBJ2-5; D possibly corresponds to TRBD1 (6 bases). V lost 3 bases and J lost 1, with 9 bases in between. This CDR3 is built from 14 residues. CDR3 sequence reads: CASSFFRGQETQYF. In nucleotides, the CDR3 is TGTGCCAGCAGTTTTTTCAGGGGCCAAGAGACCCAGTACTTC.

This clonotype has a handful of counts. J is TRBJ2-2 and V is TRBV6-5; D unresolved. Germline V gene sequence: CDR1 MNHEY, CDR2 SVGAGI. Trimming shortened V by 2 bases and J by 1 base, and 8 bases separated the two germline ends. The CDR3 length is 15 residues. CDR3 amino acids: CASSYPRQNTGELFF. The CDR3 DNA follows: TGTGCCAGCAGTTACCCCCGCCAGAACACCGGGGAGCTGTTTTTT.

The chain uses TRBV9 and TRBJ1-2; D not certain. V shed 1 base and J shed 6 bases, with 4 bases lying between them. This CDR3 comprises 11 residues. The germline V gene encodes CDR1 SGDLS and CDR2 YYNGEE. The CDR3 DNA reads as TGTGCCAGCAGCGTATTAAATGGCTACACCTTC. Amino acid sequence: CASSVLNGYTF.

This rearrangement joins TRBV7-2 to TRBJ2-5, with D unclear. V shed 1 base and J shed 5 bases, with 8 bases lying between them. CDR1 and CDR2 (germline): SGHTA, FQGNSA. CDR3 size: 13 residues. CDR3 sequence (DNA): TGTGCCAGCAGCTTAGGCGTCCACGAGACCCAGTACTTC. Protein sequence: CASSLGVHETQYF. The whole variable domain, filled in from reference TRBV7-2 and TRBJ2-5, reads GAGVSQSPSNKVTEKGKDVELRCDPISGHTALYWYRQSLGQGLEFLIYFQGNSAPDKSGLPSDRFSAERTGGSVSTLTIQRTQQEDSAVYLCASSLGVHETQYFGPGTRLLVL.

The chain couples TRBV12-5 to TRBJ2-2; 8 bases map to TRBD2. V was clipped by 5 bases and J by 3 bases; unmatched bases: 14. CDR1 and CDR2 from the germline V gene are LGHNT and FRNRAP. This CDR3 comprises 18 residues. CDR3 region: CASGPWGKRETDTGELFF. The CDR3 bases are TGTGCTAGTGGTCCCTGGGGCAAGCGGGAGACGGACACCGGGGAGCTGTTTTTT.